The rows below give T cell receptor beta chains drawn from one sample of a study of blood T cell repertoires in COVID-19. TCRdb keeps only in-frame clones here, not all; method: immunoSEQ multiplex PCR. Altogether some 250,000 clones are present, around 86% being singletons, with the ten largest covering roughly 2%. Specimen: peripheral blood. Receptors were obtained from a young man who had recovered from COVID-19. The CDR3 runs from the conserved cysteine through the conserved F or W. Fields, in order: J gene, D gene, clone size, V gene, CDR3 DNA, CDR3 protein. The D gene is left open where the match is weak. Not all rows give a size; the values are once, few, many and, for expanded clones, a class.

TRBJ1-2,NA,NA,TRBV28,TGTGCCAGCAGTTCGGGTTTGGGGAGGTTCAAGGATGGCTACACCTTC,CASSSGLGRFKDGYTF
TRBJ1-2,TRBD1,NA,TRBV19,TGTGCCAGCCGGGGACAGGGGGCGATGATAAACTATGGCTACACCTTC,CASRGQGAMINYGYTF
TRBJ2-2,TRBD1,NA,TRBV5-1,TGCGCCAGCAGCTCCGGGACAGAGAGCGGGGAGCTGTTTTTT,CASSSGTESGELFF
TRBJ1-6,TRBD1,NA,TRBV15,TGTGCCACCAGCAGTTCCGGACAGGGGAATTCACCCCTCCACTTT,CATSSSGQGNSPLHF
TRBJ2-3,NA,NA,TRBV9,TGTGCCAGCAGCGCGGGACTCGCCACAGATACGCAGTATTTT,CASSAGLATDTQYF
TRBJ2-2,TRBD1,once,TRBV5-1,TGCGCCAGCACCAGGACAGGGATAGGGACCGGGGAGCTGTTTTTT,CASTRTGIGTGELFF
TRBJ2-5,NA,NA,TRBV24-1,TGTGCCACCAGTGATTATAATCAAGAGACCCAGTACTTC,CATSDYNQETQYF
TRBJ1-2,NA,NA,TRBV7-9,TGTGCCAGCAGCCCGTGGAGGGAGACCTATAGCTACACCTTC,CASSPWRETYSYTF
TRBJ1-6,NA,few,TRBV6-5,TGTGCCAGCGCGTCGGGGGGGTATTCACCCCTCCACTTT,CASASGGYSPLHF
TRBJ2-2,NA,NA,TRBV5-1,TGCGCCAGCAGCTTGGAACCGGACTTTGGGGAGCTGTTTTTT,CASSLEPDFGELFF
TRBJ1-1,TRBD1,few,TRBV19,TGTGCCAGTAGTATGTCCAGGACAGGGGGCACTGAAGCTTTCTTT,CASSMSRTGGTEAFF
TRBJ1-1,TRBD1,NA,TRBV5-1,TGCGCCAGCAGCTTGATACAGGGGGTTACTGGGACTGAAGCTTTCTTT,CASSLIQGVTGTEAFF
TRBJ1-2,TRBD1,NA,TRBV12-3/TRBV12-4,TGTGCCAGCAGTTGGACAGGCAGTGGCTACACCTTC,CASSWTGSGYTF
TRBJ1-4,TRBD1,NA,TRBV5-5,TGTGCCATACCGGGACAGGTGAGAGAAAAACTGTTTTTT,CAIPGQVREKLFF
TRBJ2-7,NA,NA,TRBV20-1,TGCAGTGCTAGTCGTTTCCGCGGGAACCCCTACGAGCAGTACTTC,CSASRFRGNPYEQYF
TRBJ1-2,TRBD1,NA,TRBV27,TGTGCCAGCAGTTTATCGAGGACAGGGGGGAATGGCTACACCTTC,CASSLSRTGGNGYTF
TRBJ2-2,TRBD2,NA,TRBV9,TGTGCCAGCAGCGGGCGACTAGCGGGGGAAAACACCGGGGAGCTGTTTTTT,CASSGRLAGENTGELFF
TRBJ2-5,TRBD2,NA,TRBV2,TGTGCCAGCTCTGGGCGACTAGCGGGGGTGGAGACCCAGTACTTC,CASSGRLAGVETQYF
TRBJ2-5,NA,NA,TRBV3-1/TRBV3-2,TGTGCCAGCAGCCAAGATTCGGGAGAGACCCAGTACTTC,CASSQDSGETQYF
TRBJ1-1,NA,NA,TRBV6-2/TRBV6-3,TGTGCCAGCAGTCAACTCCCGGGGAACACTGAAGCTTTCTTT,CASSQLPGNTEAFF